Presented here are 26 T cell receptor beta chains from one specimen sequenced in a study of T cell changes during pregnancy in multiple sclerosis. Assay: immunoSEQ multiplex PCR; the TCRdb copy retains only in-frame clones and omits some. The sample consists of about 97,000 clones, approximately 92% of them appearing once. The specimen comprised peripheral blood, sampled in the second trimester of pregnancy. The receptors were sampled from a female donor with multiple sclerosis, enrolled in a pregnancy study.

Details on this clone: A read error may account for a junction end that differs from germline. The J gene is TRBJ2-3, the V gene TRBV6-4; a possible D gene is TRBD1 (5 bases). Per the germline V gene, CDR1 is MRHNA and CDR2 is SNTAGT. This CDR3 is 13 amino acids long. The CDR3 sequence: CASSDSGQSFAVF. For the CDR3, the DNA is TGTGCCAGCAGTGACTCGGGGCAGTCTTTCGCAGTCTTT.

This clone was seen a handful of times. The chain couples TRBV7-9 to TRBJ1-4; no definite D call. Between the trimmed V and J ends, which lost 5 bases and 6 bases, there was a span of 10 bases. CDR3 size: 13 residues. CDR1 and CDR2 from the germline V gene are SEHNR and FQNEAQ (reference sequence). CDR3 in DNA: TGTGCCAGCAGCCAATGGACTGATGAAAAACTGTTTTTT. Translated: CASSQWTDEKLFF.

The chain has TRBV13 and TRBJ2-5; D not resolved. Germline V gene sequence: CDR1 PRHDT, CDR2 FYEKMQ (reference sequence). The CDR3 sequence is 16 residues long. V shed 1 base and J shed 0 bases, with 12 bases lying between them. The CDR3 bases are TGTGCCAGCAGCTTAGCACGCGGCAAGTACCAAGAGACCCAGTACTTC. It codes for CASSLARGKYQETQYF.

V and J are TRBV19 and TRBJ1-1, with TRBD1 matching over 7 bases. Per the germline V gene, CDR1 is LNHDA and CDR2 is SQIVND (reference sequence). The CDR3 consists of 15 residues. After removal of 5 bases from V and 4 bases from J, the junction contained 10 bases not matched to a gene. The CDR3 region is CASSLAGGSPTEAFF. CDR3 DNA sequence: TGTGCCAGTAGTTTGGCAGGGGGGAGCCCCACTGAAGCTTTCTTT.

V and J are TRBV7-9 and TRBJ2-5, with 10 bases that match TRBD2. The germline V gene encodes CDR1 SEHNR and CDR2 FQNEAQ (reference sequence). Unmatched junction bases numbered 17, after V lost 2 bases and J lost 5 bases. This CDR3 is 19 amino acids long. The CDR3 sequence is CASSLRADSLAGEGETQYF. The CDR3 region has the DNA TGTGCCAGCAGCTTAAGGGCGGATTCCCTAGCGGGAGAAGGCGAGACCCAGTACTTC.

This clone was counted once. The chain recombines TRBV9 with TRBJ1-1; TRBD1 matches at 7 bases. CDR1 is SGDLS and CDR2 is YYNGEE in the germline V gene. The CDR3 sequence is 16 residues long. V dropped 0 bases and J dropped 5; count of bases not matched to a gene: 10. CDR3 protein: CASSVDPRGQWTEAFF. The CDR3, as DNA: TGTGCCAGCAGCGTAGATCCCCGGGGACAGTGGACTGAAGCTTTCTTT.

This rearrangement joins TRBV29-1 to TRBJ1-2; 9 bases map to TRBD1. Trimming removed 4 bases from V and 8 bases from J; junction bases left unmatched: 5. CDR3 length: 12 amino acids. Germline lookup yields CDR1 SQVTM and CDR2 ANQGSEA. DNA for the CDR3: TGCAGCGTTGTACAGGGGGCAGGGGGCTACACCTTC. This gives the protein CSVVQGAGGYTF.

This chain uses TRBV5-4 with TRBJ2-3, with D hard to call. Germline V gene data show CDR1 as SGHNT and CDR2 as YYREEE (reference sequence). The CDR3 length is 17 residues. Trimming removed 4 bases from V and 3 bases from J, with 21 bases in between. The CDR3 is CASSVPRQGRGTDTQYF. The CDR3 DNA sequence: TGTGCCAGCAGCGTCCCCCGACAAGGTCGTGGGACAGATACGCAGTATTTT. Supplemented by reference TRBV5-4 and TRBJ2-3, the full variable domain reads ETGVTQSPTHLIKTRGQQVTLRCSSQSGHNTVSWYQQALGQGPQFIFQYYREEENGRGNFPPRFSGLQFPNYSSELNVNALELDDSALYLCASSVPRQGRGTDTQYFGPGTRLTVL.

The gene calls are TRBV27 and TRBJ2-1; a weak D match, TRBD2 (6 bases). The CDR3 has 16 amino acids. Germline loops: CDR1 MNHEY, CDR2 SMNVEV (reference sequence). V was pared by 2 bases and J by 6 bases, with 17 bases between. Written as DNA, the CDR3 is TGTGCCAGCAGTTTACTGACCGGGACTGGAGTCAATGAGCAGTTCTTC. As protein: CASSLLTGTGVNEQFF.

V usage is TRBV5-1 and J usage is TRBJ2-1, with TRBD2 matching 10 bases. Trimming cost V 0 bases and J 0 bases; bases outside gene matches: 3. Germline loops: CDR1 SGHRS, CDR2 YFSETQ. The length of the CDR3 is 17 residues. Here the CDR3 reads CASSLGPSGSSYNEQFF. For the CDR3, the DNA is TGCGCCAGCAGCTTGGGCCCTAGCGGGAGCTCCTACAATGAGCAGTTCTTC. Complete variable domain (other parts from reference TRBV5-1 and TRBJ2-1): KAGVTQTPRYLIKTRGQQVTLSCSPISGHRSVSWYQQTPGQGLQFLFEYFSETQRNKGNFPGRFSGRQFSNSRSEMNVSTLELGDSALYLCASSLGPSGSSYNEQFFGPGTRLTVL.

The genes are TRBV15 and TRBJ2-7, with D perhaps TRBD2 (5 bases). The V gene's germline CDR1 is LNHNV and CDR2 YYDKDF (reference sequence). The CDR3 has 14 amino acids. V lost 5 bases, J lost 2 bases, and 13 bases lay in between. The CDR3 reads CATSPGIVPYEQYF. The CDR3, as DNA: TGTGCCACCAGCCCCGGGATAGTGCCCTACGAGCAGTACTTC.

Regarding this clone: The junction departs from the called germline gene at one end, perhaps through a read error. Distinct nucleotide sequences in the sample also encode this CDR3. The chain joins TRBV29-1 to TRBJ2-7; perhaps TRBD2 as D (6 bases). This CDR3 has 15 residues. Germline V gene data show CDR1 as SQVTM and CDR2 as ANQGSEA. The chain's CDR3 is CSVVLVYGGNYEQYF. CDR3 DNA: TGCAGTGTTGTTTTAGTATACGGCGGGAACTACGAGCAGTACTTC.

The chain is built from TRBV10-1 and TRBJ2-3; 9 positions match TRBD1. V lost 8 bases, J lost 1 base, and 4 bases stayed unmatched. The CDR3 sequence is 14 residues long. Germline V gene lookup returns CDR1 WNHNN and CDR2 SYGVQD (reference sequence). CDR3 loop: CASYRGLGTDTQYF. CDR3 DNA sequence: TGCGCCAGCTACAGGGGGCTTGGCACAGATACGCAGTATTTT.

The rearrangement links TRBV18 to TRBJ2-5, with TRBD1 as a possible D gene (6 bases). The length of the CDR3 is 18 residues. CDR1 and CDR2 (germline): KGHSH, LQKENI. The V gene lost 2 bases and the J gene lost 2 bases, with 21 bases spanning the gap. DNA of the CDR3: TGTGCCAGCTCACCAGTCGGGACATCCATCTTGGGGCAAGAGACCCAGTACTTC. It translates to CASSPVGTSILGQETQYF. Complete variable domain (other parts from reference TRBV18 and TRBJ2-5): NAGVMQNPRHLVRRRGQEARLRCSPMKGHSHVYWYRQLPEEGLKFMVYLQKENIIDESGMPKERFSAEFPKEGPSILRIQQVVRGDSAAYFCASSPVGTSILGQETQYFGPGTRLLVL.

The chain combines TRBV28 with TRBJ2-6; 7 bases line up with TRBD2. V trimming: 6 bases; J trimming: 2 bases; junction bases outside the gene matches: 7. This CDR3 is 16 amino acids long. The germline CDR1 and CDR2 sequences are MDHEN and SYDVKM. The chain's CDR3 is CASSLFGGAGANVLTF. The CDR3, as DNA: TGTGCCAGCAGCCTTTTTGGGGGGGCTGGGGCCAACGTCCTGACTTTC. Full variable domain (outside the CDR3, taken from reference TRBV28 and TRBJ2-6): DVKVTQSSRYLVKRTGEKVFLECVQDMDHENMFWYRQDPGLGLRLIYFSYDVKMKEKGDIPEGYSVSREKKERFSLILESASTNQTSMYLCASSLFGGAGANVLTFGAGSRLTVL.

In the case of this clone: One end of the junction is discordant with germline, which a read error may explain. The chain uses TRBV5-1 and TRBJ2-2; D is possibly TRBD2 (6 bases). Germline CDR1 reads SGHRS; CDR2 reads YFSETQ. CDR3 length: 15 residues. CDR3 sequence reads: CASSVSSSETGELFF. The CDR3 DNA is TGCGCCAGCAGCGTCTCTTCTAGCGAAACCGGGGAGTTGTTTTTT.

The V gene is TRBV11-3, the J gene TRBJ2-2, with 7 nucleotides matching TRBD2. The junction had 4 bases not matched to a gene; V was cut back by 5 bases and J by 1 base. The CDR3 runs 15 residues. CDR1 and CDR2 from the germline V gene are SGHNT and YENEEA. In DNA, the CDR3 is TGTGCCAGCAGCCCTCGCGGGGGGAACACCGGGGAGCTGTTTTTT. Amino acids: CASSPRGGNTGELFF.

V usage is TRBV11-2 and J usage is TRBJ2-2; D is uncertain. V lost 6 bases to trimming and J lost 5 bases, with 7 bases between them. The CDR3 spans 12 residues. Germline assignment: CDR1 SGHAT and CDR2 FQNNGV. CDR3 coding DNA: TGTGCCAGCAGGCGAAGAACCGGGGAGCTGTTTTTT. This codes for CASRRRTGELFF.

The chain links TRBV2 to TRBJ2-7, with 9 positions matching TRBD2. Germline CDR1 reads SNHLY; CDR2 reads FYNNEI. The V gene end was trimmed by 4 bases and the J gene end by 6 bases; junction bases not matched to a gene: 13. The CDR3 loop spans 16 amino acids. CDR3: CASSALAGTFYGEQYF. The CDR3 nucleotides are TGTGCCAGCAGTGCCCTAGCGGGAACTTTTTATGGCGAGCAGTACTTC.

The J gene is TRBJ1-2, the V gene TRBV2; 8 nucleotides line up with TRBD1. CDR3 size: 12 residues. Trimming took 10 bases from V and 8 from J; bases not matched to a gene: 9. From germline, CDR1 is SNHLY and CDR2 FYNNEI. The CDR3 nucleotides are TGTGCCACAAGGGACAGGTATATCGGCTACACCTTC. Its translation: CATRDRYIGYTF.

V and J are TRBV4-2 and TRBJ2-5; 11 positions agree with TRBD2. Trimming at V came to 0 bases and at J to 0 bases, leaving 12 bases not matched to a gene. This CDR3 region has 20 residues. Germline CDR1 LGHNA, CDR2 YNFKEQ. The DNA for the CDR3 is TGTGCCAGCAGCCAAGAAGCAACGGTTAGCGGGAGGGGGGACCAAGAGACCCAGTACTTC. Translating it yields CASSQEATVSGRGDQETQYF.

V usage is TRBV7-2 and J usage is TRBJ1-4; 8 nucleotides align to TRBD1. The V and J ends lost 5 bases and 2 bases, in that order; junction bases with no gene match: 4. Germline CDR1 is SGHTA and CDR2 is FQGNSA. The CDR3 is 15 residues long. The CDR3 DNA reads TGTGCCAGCAGCCCAGGACAGGGTACTAATGAAAAACTGTTTTTT. This codes for CASSPGQGTNEKLFF.

This chain joins TRBV7-2 and TRBJ2-7; 7 nucleotides agree with TRBD2. V shed 5 bases and J 1 base; nucleotides not matched to a gene: 5. CDR1 and CDR2 (germline): SGHTA, FQGNSA. The length of the CDR3 is 14 residues. The CDR3 nucleotides are TGTGCCAGCAGCATAAGCGGGAAATCCTACGAGCAGTACTTC. Its translation is CASSISGKSYEQYF.

The rearrangement joins TRBV4-1 to TRBJ2-1; 7 bases fit TRBD1. CDR1 and CDR2 (germline): MGHRA, YSYEKL. The CDR3 covers 15 residues. The J segment lost 9 bases and the V segment lost 1 base, leaving 9 bases of the junction unmatched. The CDR3 reads CASSQAGTAIGEQFF. For the CDR3, the DNA is TGCGCCAGCAGCCAAGCCGGGACAGCGATTGGTGAGCAGTTCTTC.

In regard to this clone: The sample contains more than one DNA sequence encoding this CDR3. The chain combines TRBV20-1 with TRBJ2-7; a possible D gene is TRBD1 (5 bases). The CDR3 is made up of 11 amino acids. Germline assignment: CDR1 DFQATT and CDR2 SNEGSKA (reference sequence). V dropped 6 bases and J dropped 3 bases, with 9 bases sitting between them. The CDR3 nucleotides are TGCAGTGCCAATACAGGCTACGAGCAGTACTTC. Translated: CSANTGYEQYF.

The V and J genes are TRBV4-1 and TRBJ2-5; TRBD2 matches 9 bases. CDR3 size: 14 residues. Unmatched junction bases numbered 5, after V lost 0 bases and J lost 9 bases. Germline V lookup: CDR1 MGHRA, CDR2 YSYEKL. The CDR3 DNA follows: TGCGCCAGCAGCCAAGAATCTAGCGGGGCCCCCCAGTACTTC. This translates into CASSQESSGAPQYF.